Below are 28 T cell receptor beta chains sequenced from a single sample in a study of OX40 agonist ivuxolimab in advanced cancers. Receptor amplification or capture employed the immunoSEQ multiplex PCR assay. Not all clones reach the TCRdb copy of this immuneACCESS table, which keeps in-frame sequences only. Checked studies attribute under half of the gap to unresolved V genes and leave the rest unexplained. This sample holds 50,000 to 75,000 clones; 75% to 90% were observed only once. The ten biggest clones cover 1% to 1.5% of the sample. Sequencing used CD4+ or CD8+ T cells sorted from blood, obtained in a trial of the OX40 agonist ivuxolimab. These TCRs come from an adult with an advanced solid tumor such as melanoma, head and neck, liver or kidney cancer.

This sequence joins TRBV6-5 and TRBJ2-3; D is unclear. Deletions cut 4 bases from V and 4 bases from J, with 12 bases between. The CDR3 loop spans 14 amino acids. CDR1 is MNHEY and CDR2 is SVGAGI in the germline V gene. This CDR3 is CASSSLGPADTQYF. The DNA for the CDR3 is TGTGCCAGCAGTTCCCTGGGTCCGGCAGATACGCAGTATTTT.

The V gene is TRBV18, the J gene TRBJ1-4, with 12 bases lining up with TRBD1. Germline values: CDR1 KGHSH, CDR2 LQKENI. There are 17 residues in the CDR3. With V trimmed by 5 bases and J by 5 bases, 9 bases remained unmatched. In DNA form, the CDR3 reads TGTGCCAGCTCATCCCCGGGACAGGGGGCGTGGAATGAAAAACTGTTTTTT. Translating it yields CASSSPGQGAWNEKLFF.

V and J are TRBV5-1 and TRBJ2-3; tentative D call: TRBD1 (5 bases). V gave up 0 bases and J gave up 2 bases, with 10 bases separating them. Germline V gene lookup returns CDR1 SGHRS and CDR2 YFSETQ. This CDR3 contains 15 residues. The CDR3 nucleotides are TGCGCCAGCAGCTTGGATAGACAGCCCACAGATACGCAGTATTTT. Translated, it gives CASSLDRQPTDTQYF.

V and J are TRBV18 and TRBJ2-7; 7 positions match TRBD1. The V and J ends lost 2 bases and 4 bases, in that order; junction bases with no gene match: 2. The CDR3 length is 13 residues. Looked up from germline, CDR1 is KGHSH and CDR2 is LQKENI. CDR3 residues: CASSPDRDYEQYF. CDR3 DNA: TGTGCCAGCTCACCAGACAGGGATTACGAGCAGTACTTC.

V is TRBV11-3 and J is TRBJ1-1; D possibly corresponds to TRBD1 (5 bases). CDR3 length: 16 amino acids. The V end was cut by 1 base, the J end by 0 bases, with 12 bases between. Germline CDR1 is SGHNT and CDR2 is YENEEA. CDR3 loop: CASSLATRQMNTEAFF. The CDR3 DNA reads as TGTGCCAGCAGCTTAGCGACGAGACAGATGAACACTGAAGCTTTCTTT.

This chain uses TRBV6-5 with TRBJ1-2; D possibly corresponds to TRBD1 (5 bases). CDR3 length: 14 amino acids. V lost 5 bases and J 5 bases, leaving 15 bases between the germline ends. From germline, CDR1 is MNHEY and CDR2 SVGAGI. CDR3 protein: CASSPRGTEYGYTF. The CDR3 DNA follows: TGTGCCAGCAGTCCACGGGGGACGGAGTATGGCTACACCTTC.

The J gene is TRBJ2-1, the V gene TRBV19; tentative D call: TRBD2 (7 bases). The CDR3 loop spans 14 amino acids. V lost 6 bases and J 9 bases, leaving 18 bases between the germline ends. Germline V CDR1 and CDR2: LNHDA, SQIVND (reference sequence). The CDR3 loop is CASRGRGGAGEQFF. The CDR3, as DNA: TGTGCCAGTAGGGGCCGTGGGGGGGCTGGTGAGCAGTTCTTC.

This chain uses TRBV9 with TRBJ2-7; 8 bases line up with TRBD1. The CDR3 extends over 16 amino acids. Germline V gene sequence: CDR1 SGDLS, CDR2 YYNGEE. The ends lost 3 bases at V and 5 bases at J; junction bases unmatched: 13. The CDR3 nucleotides are TGTGCCAGCAGCGCCAGTGTTGGACAGGGTCTCAACGAGCAGTACTTC. It yields the protein CASSASVGQGLNEQYF.

This clone turned up a few times. V usage is TRBV27 and J usage is TRBJ2-7, with TRBD2 matching 7 bases. This CDR3 is 13 amino acids long. With 0 bases clipped from V and 4 bases from J, the junction kept 0 bases outside the gene matches. Germline V gene lookup returns CDR1 MNHEY and CDR2 SMNVEV (reference sequence). For the CDR3, the DNA is TGTGCCAGCAGTTTATCGGGAGGGTACGAGCAGTACTTC. It specifies CASSLSGGYEQYF.

There are a few counts of this clone. The chain uses TRBV15 and TRBJ2-3; TRBD2 agrees at 12 bases. The CDR3 contains 16 residues. Germline V gene lookup returns CDR1 LNHNV and CDR2 YYDKDF (reference sequence). Trimming cost V 2 bases and J 2 bases; bases outside gene matches: 2. The DNA for the CDR3 is TGTGCCACCAGCAGACTAGCGGGAGGGAACACAGATACGCAGTATTTT. This gives the protein CATSRLAGGNTDTQYF.

The CDR3 here is CASSFSPGNTGELFF. The CDR3 nucleotides are TGTGCCAGCAGTTTTTCACCGGGGAACACCGGGGAGCTGTTTTTT. The V call is TRBV28, the J call TRBJ2-2, with D hard to call. Germline V gives CDR1 MDHEN, CDR2 SYDVKM. Trimming pared 3 bases from V and 1 base from J, leaving 9 bases between. The CDR3 contains 15 residues.

The rearrangement joins TRBV5-1 to TRBJ1-4; D gene uncertain. This CDR3 spans 12 amino acids. The V end was cut by 2 bases, the J end by 7 bases, with 6 bases between. Per germline, CDR1 SGHRS and CDR2 YFSETQ. The CDR3 loop is CASSFDTEKLFF. The CDR3 DNA is TGCGCCAGCAGCTTCGACACTGAAAAACTGTTTTTT. Filled out from reference TRBV5-1 and TRBJ1-4, the complete variable domain reads KAGVTQTPRYLIKTRGQQVTLSCSPISGHRSVSWYQQTPGQGLQFLFEYFSETQRNKGNFPGRFSGRQFSNSRSEMNVSTLELGDSALYLCASSFDTEKLFFGSGTQLSVL.

V usage is TRBV12-5 and J usage is TRBJ2-3, with 10 positions matching TRBD2. The V segment lost 2 bases and the J segment 4 bases; nucleotides outside the gene matches: 3. Germline V gene sequence: CDR1 LGHNT, CDR2 FRNRAP. This CDR3 has 15 residues. CDR3 sequence (DNA): TGTGCTAGTGGTTTGAGGCTAGCGGGAGCAGATACGCAGTATTTT. Translation: CASGLRLAGADTQYF.

The chain is built from TRBV9 and TRBJ1-4; the match to TRBD1 covers 7 bases. Germline CDR1 and CDR2: SGDLS and YYNGEE. This CDR3 has 15 amino acids. V was clipped by 4 bases and J by 7 bases; unmatched bases: 10. DNA of the CDR3: TGTGCCAGCAGCTCCGGGGAAGGGGGCGGTGAAAAACTGTTTTTT. Translated: CASSSGEGGGEKLFF.

This chain joins TRBV28 and TRBJ2-7, with D possibly TRBD1 on 7 matching bases. Germline-derived CDR1 and CDR2 are MDHEN and SYDVKM. The CDR3 is made up of 11 amino acids. CDR3 coding DNA: TGTGCAGCCAGGGGGGCCCACGAGCAGTACTTC. Protein sequence: CAARGAHEQYF.

The rearrangement joins TRBV29-1 to TRBJ1-5; 7 bases align to TRBD1. V gave up 8 bases and J gave up 4 bases; unmatched junction bases: 8. The CDR3 length is 13 residues. CDR1 is SQVTM, CDR2 ANQGSEA, per germline. The CDR3 DNA sequence: TGCAGCTCGAGGGACAGCGAGAATCAGCCCCAGCATTTT. Its translation: CSSRDSENQPQHF.

The chain links TRBV19 to TRBJ1-1, with D tentatively TRBD1 (6 bases). Per the germline V gene, CDR1 is LNHDA and CDR2 is SQIVND (reference sequence). With 11 bases removed from V and 5 bases from J, the gap between germline ends came to 21 bases. This CDR3 comprises 14 residues. The CDR3 DNA sequence: TGTGCCGGTACCTCTCCAGGGGTGGGGACTGAAGCTTTCTTT. It is translated as CAGTSPGVGTEAFF.

The CDR3 bases are TGTGCCAGCAGCTACGACCCAACTAGCACAGATACGCAGTATTTT. Amino acid sequence: CASSYDPTSTDTQYF. The chain has TRBV6-1 and TRBJ2-3; D gene ambiguous. Trimming stripped 6 bases from V and 0 bases from J, with 13 bases between. Germline loops: CDR1 MNHNS, CDR2 SASEGT. CDR3 length equals 15 residues.

The chain joins TRBV7-9 to TRBJ1-5; 8 bases are shared with TRBD1. The V gene end was trimmed by 0 bases and the J gene end by 6 bases; junction bases not matched to a gene: 4. CDR1 and CDR2 from the germline V gene are SEHNR and FQNEAQ (reference sequence). The CDR3 totals 15 residues. CDR3 in DNA: TGTGCCAGCAGCTTAGCGACAGGGGTTGCTCAGCCCCAGCATTTT. Its translation: CASSLATGVAQPQHF. The full variable domain, in which reference TRBV7-9 and TRBJ1-5 provide the parts outside the CDR3, is DTGVSQNPRHKITKRGQNVTFRCDPISEHNRLYWYRQTLGQGPEFLTYFQNEAQLEKSRLLSDRFSAERPKGSFSTLEIQRTEQGDSAMYLCASSLATGVAQPQHFGDGTRLSIL.

The rearrangement joins TRBV5-1 to TRBJ1-2; D ambiguous. CDR1 and CDR2 from the germline V gene are SGHRS and YFSETQ. V was shortened by 0 bases and J by 4 bases, with 16 bases between the two germline ends. The CDR3 is 16 amino acids. The CDR3 coding sequence is TGCGCCAGCAGCTTGGAATCCGGTGGGTCGGGCTATGGCTACACCTTC. Protein: CASSLESGGSGYGYTF.

The chain links TRBV6-1 to TRBJ2-2, with D tentatively TRBD1 (7 bases). This CDR3 region has 15 residues. Germline CDR1 MNHNS, CDR2 SASEGT. The V end was cut by 5 bases, the J end by 2 bases, with 12 bases between. In DNA form, the CDR3 reads TGTGCCAGCAGTAAGACAGGGACTAACACCGGGGAGCTGTTTTTT. It yields the protein CASSKTGTNTGELFF.

The V and J genes are TRBV5-1 and TRBJ1-1; D not resolved. Trimming pared 4 bases from V and 1 base from J, leaving 14 bases between. The length of the CDR3 is 15 residues. The germline V gene encodes CDR1 SGHRS and CDR2 YFSETQ. This CDR3 reads CASSIDKSRNTEAFF. The CDR3 bases are TGCGCCAGCAGCATTGACAAGTCTCGGAACACTGAAGCTTTCTTT.

This chain joins TRBV6-1 and TRBJ2-7; D assignment may be TRBD1 or TRBD2 (6 bases each). The CDR3 totals 14 residues. The V and J ends lost 0 bases and 7 bases respectively, with 13 bases between them. Per the germline V gene, CDR1 is MNHNS and CDR2 is SASEGT. CDR3 in amino acids: CASSEAGGRREQYF. The DNA of the CDR3 is TGTGCCAGCAGTGAAGCAGGGGGGCGTCGGGAGCAGTACTTC.

In this sample, this clone turned up a few times. The chain joins TRBV2 to TRBJ1-2; D not certain. Trimming removed 7 bases from V and 0 bases from J, with 12 bases in between. This CDR3 has 14 amino acids. The germline V gene encodes CDR1 SNHLY and CDR2 FYNNEI. The CDR3 DNA is TGTGCCAGCAACGGTGGGGTTGCTAACTATGGCTACACCTTC. Residues: CASNGGVANYGYTF.

The DNA for the CDR3 is TGTGCCAGCACACCAAGAAGGGTAGGGGAGACCCAGTACTTC. This codes for CASTPRRVGETQYF. The genes are TRBV5-8 and TRBJ2-5; unclear D gene. In germline, CDR1 is SGHTS, CDR2 YDEGEE. V lost 6 bases and J lost 5, with 17 bases in between. This CDR3 comprises 14 residues.

This rearrangement joins TRBV18 to TRBJ1-3, with D maybe TRBD1 (5 bases). The CDR3 consists of 15 residues. Trimming took off 3 bases at V and 2 bases at J, with 11 bases between the two ends. CDR1 KGHSH and CDR2 LQKENI come from the germline V gene. Written as DNA, the CDR3 is TGTGCCAGCTCACCCCCGGGACGTCCTGGAAACACCATATATTTT. Translation gives CASSPPGRPGNTIYF.

V gene TRBV28 combines with J gene TRBJ2-3; the D is unclear. Trimming removed 4 bases from V and 6 bases from J, with 11 bases in between. Per germline, CDR1 MDHEN and CDR2 SYDVKM. The CDR3 covers 13 residues. The CDR3 loop is CASSSEALDTQYF. The CDR3 DNA sequence: TGTGCCAGCAGTTCTGAGGCTCTGGATACGCAGTATTTT.

V gene TRBV28 combines with J gene TRBJ1-5; 7 nucleotides match TRBD1. V shed 5 bases, J shed 0 bases, and the junction held 4 bases outside the gene matches. The CDR3 extends over 15 amino acids. Germline lookup yields CDR1 MDHEN and CDR2 SYDVKM. The CDR3 here is CASSPHRGSNQPQHF. CDR3 nucleotides: TGTGCCAGCAGTCCCCACAGGGGTAGCAATCAGCCCCAGCATTTT.